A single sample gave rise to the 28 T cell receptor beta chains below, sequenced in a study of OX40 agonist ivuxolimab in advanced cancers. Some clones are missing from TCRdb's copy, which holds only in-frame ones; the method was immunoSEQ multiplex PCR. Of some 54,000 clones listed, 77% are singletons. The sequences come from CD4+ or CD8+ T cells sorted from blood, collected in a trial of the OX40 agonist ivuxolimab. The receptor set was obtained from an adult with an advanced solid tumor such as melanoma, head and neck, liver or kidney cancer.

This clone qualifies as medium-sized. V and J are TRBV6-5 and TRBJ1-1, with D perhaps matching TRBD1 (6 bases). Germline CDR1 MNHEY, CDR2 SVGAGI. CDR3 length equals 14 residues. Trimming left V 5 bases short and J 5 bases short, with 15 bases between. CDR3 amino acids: CASSPRDTGTEAFF. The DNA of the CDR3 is TGTGCCAGCAGTCCCCGGGACACGGGAACTGAAGCTTTCTTT.

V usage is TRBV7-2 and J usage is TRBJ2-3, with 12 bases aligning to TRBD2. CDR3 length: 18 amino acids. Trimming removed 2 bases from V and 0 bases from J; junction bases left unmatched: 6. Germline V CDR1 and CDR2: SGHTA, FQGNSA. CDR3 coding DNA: TGTGCCAGCAGCTTAACTGCTAGCGGGGGGGCCAGCACAGATACGCAGTATTTT. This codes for CASSLTASGGASTDTQYF.

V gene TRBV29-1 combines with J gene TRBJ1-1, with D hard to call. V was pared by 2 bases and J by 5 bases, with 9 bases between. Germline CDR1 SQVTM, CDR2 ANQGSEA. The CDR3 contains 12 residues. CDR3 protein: CSVERLGTEAFF. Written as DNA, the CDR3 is TGCAGCGTTGAACGGCTGGGGACTGAAGCTTTCTTT. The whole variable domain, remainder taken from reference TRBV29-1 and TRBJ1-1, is SAVISQKPSRDICQRGTSLTIQCQVDSQVTMMFWYRQQPGQSLTLIATANQGSEATYESGFVIDKFPISRPNLTFSTLTVSNMSPEDSSIYLCSVERLGTEAFFGQGTRLTVV.

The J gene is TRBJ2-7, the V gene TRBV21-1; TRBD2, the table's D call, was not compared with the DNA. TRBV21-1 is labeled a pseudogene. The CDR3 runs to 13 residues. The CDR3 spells CASSPRLSYEQYF. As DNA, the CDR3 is TGTGCCAGCAGCCCCCGTTTGAGCTACGAGCAGTACTTC.

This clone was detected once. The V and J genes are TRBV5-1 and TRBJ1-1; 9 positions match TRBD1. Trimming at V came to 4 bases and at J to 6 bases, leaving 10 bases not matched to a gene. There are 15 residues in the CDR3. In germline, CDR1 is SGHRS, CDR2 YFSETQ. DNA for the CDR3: TGCGCCAGCAGCCCGGGACAGGGAGAAGGCGCTGAAGCTTTCTTT. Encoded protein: CASSPGQGEGAEAFF.

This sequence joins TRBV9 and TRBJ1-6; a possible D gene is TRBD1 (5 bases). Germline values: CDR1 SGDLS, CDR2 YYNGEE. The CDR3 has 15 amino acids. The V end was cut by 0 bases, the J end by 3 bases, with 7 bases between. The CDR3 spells CASSVGQNYNSPLHF. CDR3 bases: TGTGCCAGCAGCGTAGGACAGAACTATAATTCACCCCTCCACTTT. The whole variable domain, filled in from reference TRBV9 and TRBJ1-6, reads DSGVTQTPKHLITATGQRVTLRCSPRSGDLSVYWYQQSLDQGLQFLIQYYNGEERAKGNILERFSAQQFPDLHSELNLSSLELGDSALYFCASSVGQNYNSPLHFGNGTRLTVT.

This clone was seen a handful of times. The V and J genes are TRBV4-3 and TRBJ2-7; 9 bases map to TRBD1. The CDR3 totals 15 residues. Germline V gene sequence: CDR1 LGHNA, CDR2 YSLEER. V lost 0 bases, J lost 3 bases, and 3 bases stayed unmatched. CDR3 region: CASSQEQGARYEQYF. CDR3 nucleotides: TGCGCCAGCAGCCAAGAACAGGGGGCCCGCTACGAGCAGTACTTC.

CDR3 nucleotide sequence: TGTGCCAGCAGCTTCGGAGGGGGGAACACTGAAGCTTTCTTT. Amino acids: CASSFGGGNTEAFF. The rearrangement links TRBV7-9 to TRBJ1-1; a weak D match, TRBD1 (6 bases). Germline lookup yields CDR1 SEHNR and CDR2 FQNEAQ (reference sequence). The CDR3 extends over 14 amino acids. The V end was cut by 3 bases, the J end by 1 base, with 9 bases between.

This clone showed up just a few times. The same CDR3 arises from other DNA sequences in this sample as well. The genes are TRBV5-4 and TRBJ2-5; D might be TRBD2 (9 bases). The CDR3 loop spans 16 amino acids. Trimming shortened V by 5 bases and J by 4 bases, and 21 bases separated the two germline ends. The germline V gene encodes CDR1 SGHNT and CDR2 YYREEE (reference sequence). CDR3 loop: CASSPGGGRARETQYF. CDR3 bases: TGTGCCAGCAGTCCAGGGGGCGGGAGGGCCCGAGAGACCCAGTACTTC.

The CDR3 sequence: CATSEREGFYGYTF. CDR3 DNA sequence: TGTGCCACCAGCGAGAGGGAGGGCTTCTATGGCTACACCTTC. This chain connects TRBV15 to TRBJ1-2; D unresolved. The CDR3 totals 14 residues. Per germline, CDR1 LNHNV and CDR2 YYDKDF (reference sequence). With 5 bases removed from V and 4 bases from J, the gap between germline ends came to 14 bases.

The DNA for the CDR3 is TGTGCCAGCAGCTTAACTGCCCTGGGCCAGAGCTCTGGAAACACCATATATTTT. Translating it yields CASSLTALGQSSGNTIYF. V gene TRBV7-2 combines with J gene TRBJ1-3; the D is unclear. CDR3 length: 18 amino acids. Germline-derived CDR1 and CDR2 are SGHTA and FQGNSA. The germline V and J ends were trimmed by 2 bases and 0 bases, with 17 bases remaining between them. The variable domain in full, completed from reference TRBV7-2 and TRBJ1-3, reads GAGVSQSPSNKVTEKGKDVELRCDPISGHTALYWYRQSLGQGLEFLIYFQGNSAPDKSGLPSDRFSAERTGGSVSTLTIQRTQQEDSAVYLCASSLTALGQSSGNTIYFGEGSWLTVV.

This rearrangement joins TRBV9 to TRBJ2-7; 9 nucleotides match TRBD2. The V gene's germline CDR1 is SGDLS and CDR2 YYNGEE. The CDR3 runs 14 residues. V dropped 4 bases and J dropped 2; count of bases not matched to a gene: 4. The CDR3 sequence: CASSPLAGAYEQYF. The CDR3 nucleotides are TGTGCCAGCAGCCCTTTAGCGGGGGCCTACGAGCAGTACTTC. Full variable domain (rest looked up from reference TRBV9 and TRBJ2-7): DSGVTQTPKHLITATGQRVTLRCSPRSGDLSVYWYQQSLDQGLQFLIQYYNGEERAKGNILERFSAQQFPDLHSELNLSSLELGDSALYFCASSPLAGAYEQYFGPGTRLTVT.

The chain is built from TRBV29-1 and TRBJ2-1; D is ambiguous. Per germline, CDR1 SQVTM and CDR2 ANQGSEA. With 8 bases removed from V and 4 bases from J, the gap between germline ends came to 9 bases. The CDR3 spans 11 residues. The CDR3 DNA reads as TGCAGCCTTCTTTGGTACAATGAGCAGTTCTTC. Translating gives CSLLWYNEQFF.

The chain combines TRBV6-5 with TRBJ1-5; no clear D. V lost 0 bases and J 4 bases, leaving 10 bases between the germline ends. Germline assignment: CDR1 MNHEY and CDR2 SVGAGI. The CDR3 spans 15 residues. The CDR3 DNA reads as TGTGCCAGCAGTTACTCGTGGACCTCAAATCAGCCCCAGCATTTT. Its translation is CASSYSWTSNQPQHF.

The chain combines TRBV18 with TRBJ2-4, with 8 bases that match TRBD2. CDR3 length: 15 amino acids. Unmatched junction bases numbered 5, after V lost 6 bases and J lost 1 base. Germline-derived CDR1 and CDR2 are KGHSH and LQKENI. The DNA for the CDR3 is TGTGCCAGCTCCTCTAGCGGGTCTGCCAAAAACATTCAGTACTTC. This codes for CASSSSGSAKNIQYF.

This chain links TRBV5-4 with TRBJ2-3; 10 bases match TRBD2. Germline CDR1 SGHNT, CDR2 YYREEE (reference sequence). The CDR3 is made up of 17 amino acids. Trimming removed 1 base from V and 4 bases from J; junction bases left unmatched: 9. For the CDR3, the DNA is TGTGCCAGCAGCTTGCGCATAGCGGGGGGCCGGGCAGATACGCAGTATTTT. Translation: CASSLRIAGGRADTQYF.

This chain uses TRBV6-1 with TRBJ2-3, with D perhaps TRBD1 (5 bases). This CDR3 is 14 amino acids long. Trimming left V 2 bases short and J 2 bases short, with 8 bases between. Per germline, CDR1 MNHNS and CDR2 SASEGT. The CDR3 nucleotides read TGTGCCAGCAGTGAACAAGGGGCCACAGATACGCAGTATTTT. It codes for CASSEQGATDTQYF.

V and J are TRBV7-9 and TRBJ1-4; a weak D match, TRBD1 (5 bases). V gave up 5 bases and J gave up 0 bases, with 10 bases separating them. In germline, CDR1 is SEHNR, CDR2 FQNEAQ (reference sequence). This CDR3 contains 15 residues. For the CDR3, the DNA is TGTGCCAGCAGCCGAGGGGAGGCAACTAATGAAAAACTGTTTTTT. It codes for CASSRGEATNEKLFF.

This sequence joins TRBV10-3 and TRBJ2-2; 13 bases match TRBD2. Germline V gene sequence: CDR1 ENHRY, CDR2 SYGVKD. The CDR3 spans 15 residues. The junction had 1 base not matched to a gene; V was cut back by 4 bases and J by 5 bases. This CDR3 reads CAISATSGGTGELFF. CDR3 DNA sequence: TGTGCCATCAGTGCGACTAGCGGGGGGACCGGGGAGCTGTTTTTT.

The CDR3 region has the DNA TGTGCCAGCAGACTTAGCTTGGAGACCCAGTACTTC. It yields the protein CASRLSLETQYF. This rearrangement joins TRBV2 to TRBJ2-5; D not certain. Trimming shortened V by 6 bases and J by 5 bases, and 10 bases separated the two germline ends. Germline CDR1 and CDR2: SNHLY and FYNNEI. CDR3 size: 12 residues.

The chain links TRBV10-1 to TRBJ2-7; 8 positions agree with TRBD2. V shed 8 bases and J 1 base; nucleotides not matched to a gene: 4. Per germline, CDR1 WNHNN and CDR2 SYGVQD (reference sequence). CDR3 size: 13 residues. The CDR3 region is CASSPGGSYEQYF. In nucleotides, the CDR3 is TGCGCCAGCTCCCCGGGGGGGTCCTACGAGCAGTACTTC.

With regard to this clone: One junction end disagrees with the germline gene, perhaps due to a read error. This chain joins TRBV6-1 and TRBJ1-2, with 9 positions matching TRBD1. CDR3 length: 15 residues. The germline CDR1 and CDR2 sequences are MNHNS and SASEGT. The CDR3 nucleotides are TGTGCCAGCAGGGAAGGACAGGGGACATACTATGGCTACACCTTC. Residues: CASREGQGTYYGYTF.

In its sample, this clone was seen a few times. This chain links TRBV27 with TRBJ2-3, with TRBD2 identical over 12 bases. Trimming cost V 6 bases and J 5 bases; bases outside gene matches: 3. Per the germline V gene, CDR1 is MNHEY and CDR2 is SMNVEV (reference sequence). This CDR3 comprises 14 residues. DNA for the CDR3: TGTGCCAGCAGAGGACTAGCGGGAAGAGATACGCAGTATTTT. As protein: CASRGLAGRDTQYF.

CDR3 in amino acids: CASSLGEPDSLFSKRPLHF. The CDR3 DNA reads as TGCGCCAGCAGCTTGGGTGAACCGGACAGCCTTTTTTCCAAAAGACCCCTCCACTTT. The gene calls are TRBV5-1 and TRBJ1-6; TRBD1 might be the D (6 bases). Trimming took 0 bases from V and 12 from J, leaving 28 bases between them. Germline assignment: CDR1 SGHRS and CDR2 YFSETQ. CDR3 length: 19 amino acids.

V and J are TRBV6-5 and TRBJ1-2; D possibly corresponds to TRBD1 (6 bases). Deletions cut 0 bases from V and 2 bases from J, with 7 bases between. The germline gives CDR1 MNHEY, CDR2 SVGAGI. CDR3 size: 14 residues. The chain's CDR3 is CASSYSGQNYGYTF. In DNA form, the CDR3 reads TGTGCCAGCAGTTACTCCGGACAGAACTATGGCTACACCTTC.

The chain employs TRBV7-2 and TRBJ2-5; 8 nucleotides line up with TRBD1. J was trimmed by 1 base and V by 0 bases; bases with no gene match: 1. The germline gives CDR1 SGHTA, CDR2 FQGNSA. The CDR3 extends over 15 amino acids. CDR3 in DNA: TGTGCCAGCAGCTTAGCCACAGGGGGCCAAGAGACCCAGTACTTC. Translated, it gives CASSLATGGQETQYF. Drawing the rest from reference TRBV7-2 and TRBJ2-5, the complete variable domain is GAGVSQSPSNKVTEKGKDVELRCDPISGHTALYWYRQSLGQGLEFLIYFQGNSAPDKSGLPSDRFSAERTGGSVSTLTIQRTQQEDSAVYLCASSLATGGQETQYFGPGTRLLVL.

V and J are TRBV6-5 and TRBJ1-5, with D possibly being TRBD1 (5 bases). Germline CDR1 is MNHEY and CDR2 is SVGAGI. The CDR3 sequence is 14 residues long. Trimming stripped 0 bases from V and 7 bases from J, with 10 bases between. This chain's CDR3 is CASSYSQGYQPQHF. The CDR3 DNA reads TGTGCCAGCAGTTACTCCCAGGGATACCAGCCCCAGCATTTT.

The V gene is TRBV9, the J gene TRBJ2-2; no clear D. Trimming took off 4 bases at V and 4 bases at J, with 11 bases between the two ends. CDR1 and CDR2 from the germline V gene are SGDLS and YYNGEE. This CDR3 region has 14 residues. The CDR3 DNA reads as TGTGCCAGCAGCCCCAATCCAAGCACCGGGGAGCTGTTTTTT. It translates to CASSPNPSTGELFF. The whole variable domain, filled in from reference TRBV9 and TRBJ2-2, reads DSGVTQTPKHLITATGQRVTLRCSPRSGDLSVYWYQQSLDQGLQFLIQYYNGEERAKGNILERFSAQQFPDLHSELNLSSLELGDSALYFCASSPNPSTGELFFGEGSRLTVL.